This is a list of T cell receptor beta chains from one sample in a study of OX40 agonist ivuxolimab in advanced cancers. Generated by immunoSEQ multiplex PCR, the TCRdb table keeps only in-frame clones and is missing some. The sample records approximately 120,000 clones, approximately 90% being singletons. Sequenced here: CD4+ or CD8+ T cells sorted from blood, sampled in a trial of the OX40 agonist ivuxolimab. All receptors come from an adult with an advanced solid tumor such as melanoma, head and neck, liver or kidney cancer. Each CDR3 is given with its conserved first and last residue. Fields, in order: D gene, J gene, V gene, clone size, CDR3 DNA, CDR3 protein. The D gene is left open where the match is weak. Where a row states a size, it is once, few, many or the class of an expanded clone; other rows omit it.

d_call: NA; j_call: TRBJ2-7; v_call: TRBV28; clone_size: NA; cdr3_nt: TGTGCCAGCACCACTAATCCTCCCCCTACCTACGAGCAGTACTTC; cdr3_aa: CASTTNPPPTYEQYF
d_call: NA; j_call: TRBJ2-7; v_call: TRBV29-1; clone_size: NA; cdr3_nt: TGCAGCGTTGAAGATCCAGAGGGCCCCGACGAGCAGTACTTC; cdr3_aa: CSVEDPEGPDEQYF
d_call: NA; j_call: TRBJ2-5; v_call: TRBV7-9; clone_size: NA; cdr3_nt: TGTGCCAGCAGCCCGTGGGCAGGGGGGGAGACCCAGTACTTC; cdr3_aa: CASSPWAGGETQYF
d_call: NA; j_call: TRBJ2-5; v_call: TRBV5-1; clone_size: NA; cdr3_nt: TGCGCCAGCAGCTTTACGGACAACCAAGAGACCCAGTACTTC; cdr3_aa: CASSFTDNQETQYF
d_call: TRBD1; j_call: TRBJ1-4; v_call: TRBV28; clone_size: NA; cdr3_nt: TGTGCCAGCAGTTTAGCAAGGGGGCGGGTCGTGAAACTGTTTTTT; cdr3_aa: CASSLARGRVVKLFF
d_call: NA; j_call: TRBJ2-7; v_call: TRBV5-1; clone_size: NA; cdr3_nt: TGCGCCAGCGGCAGAGAGGGTCCATTCGAGCAGTACTTC; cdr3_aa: CASGREGPFEQYF
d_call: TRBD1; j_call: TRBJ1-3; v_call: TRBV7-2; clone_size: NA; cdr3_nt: TGTGCCAGCAGCATGACCGGGACAGGGAGCTCTGGAAACACCATATATTTT; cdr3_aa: CASSMTGTGSSGNTIYF
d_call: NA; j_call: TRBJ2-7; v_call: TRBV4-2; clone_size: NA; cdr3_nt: TGTGCCAGCAGCCCCAGGGACGACGGACCATACGAGCAGTACTTC; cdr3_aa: CASSPRDDGPYEQYF
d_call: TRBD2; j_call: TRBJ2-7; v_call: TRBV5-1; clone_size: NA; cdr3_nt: TGCGCCAGCAGAGCCCCGGGACTAGCGGGAGCCGAGCAGTACTTC; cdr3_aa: CASRAPGLAGAEQYF
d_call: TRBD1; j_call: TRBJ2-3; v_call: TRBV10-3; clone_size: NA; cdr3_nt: TGTGCCATCAGTGAGGGGCAGGGGGCTGGGTGGAATACGCAGTATTTT; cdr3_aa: CAISEGQGAGWNTQYF
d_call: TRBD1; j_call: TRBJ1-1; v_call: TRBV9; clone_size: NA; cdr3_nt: TGTGCCAGCAGCGCGAAGGACAGGGCCACTGAAGCTTTCTTT; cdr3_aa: CASSAKDRATEAFF
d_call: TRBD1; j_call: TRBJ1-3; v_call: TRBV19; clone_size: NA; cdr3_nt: TGTGCCAGTAGTATTATCCGGACAGGTTTAACGACCATATATTTT; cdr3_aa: CASSIIRTGLTTIYF
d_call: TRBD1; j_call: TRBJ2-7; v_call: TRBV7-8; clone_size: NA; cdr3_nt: TGTGCCAGCAGCTCGGGACAGGGGGCGAGGGCGTCCTACGAGCAGTACTTC; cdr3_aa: CASSSGQGARASYEQYF
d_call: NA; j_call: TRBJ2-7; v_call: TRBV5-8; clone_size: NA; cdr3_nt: TGTGCCAGCAGCTTGAGCCCCTACGAGCAGTACTTC; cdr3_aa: CASSLSPYEQYF
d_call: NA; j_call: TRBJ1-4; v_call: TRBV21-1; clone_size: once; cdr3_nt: TGTGCCAGCAGCAAAGCCCTCCGAGGCTGGGGGAATGAAAAACTGTTTTTT; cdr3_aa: CASSKALRGWGNEKLFF
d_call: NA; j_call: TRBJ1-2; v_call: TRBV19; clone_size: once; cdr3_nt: TGTGCCAGTAGTCTGAGGACGTTTGGCTACACCTTC; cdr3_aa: CASSLRTFGYTF
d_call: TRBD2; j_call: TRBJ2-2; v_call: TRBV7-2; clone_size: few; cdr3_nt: TGTGCCAGCAGCTTAAAAGCGGGAGCCGGGGAGCTGTTTTTT; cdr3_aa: CASSLKAGAGELFF
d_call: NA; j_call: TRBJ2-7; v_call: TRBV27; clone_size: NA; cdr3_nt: TGTGCCAGCAGTTTAAAAGGCGCCAGCTCCTACGAGCAGTACTTC; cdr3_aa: CASSLKGASSYEQYF
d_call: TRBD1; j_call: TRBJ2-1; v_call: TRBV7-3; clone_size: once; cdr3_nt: TGTGCCAGCAGCGCGCCCGGGACAGGGAATGAGCAGTTCTTC; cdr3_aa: CASSAPGTGNEQFF
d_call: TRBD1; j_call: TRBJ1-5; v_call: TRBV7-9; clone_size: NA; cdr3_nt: TGTGCCAGCAGCTTAGCAGGGGGCGGCAATCAGCCCCAGCATTTT; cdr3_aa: CASSLAGGGNQPQHF
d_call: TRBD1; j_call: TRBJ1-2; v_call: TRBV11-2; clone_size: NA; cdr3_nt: TGTGCCAGCAGCTCAAGACCGGACAGGGGAGCTAACTATGGCTACACCTTC; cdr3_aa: CASSSRPDRGANYGYTF
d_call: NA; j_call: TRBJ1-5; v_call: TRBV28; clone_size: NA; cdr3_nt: TGCCTGACAGGACCCTATAGCAATCAGCCCCAGCATTTT; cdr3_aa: CLTGPYSNQPQHF
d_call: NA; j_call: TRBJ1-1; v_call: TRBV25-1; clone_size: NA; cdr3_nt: TGTGCCAGCAGTGAATCCCCCCCCGGCACTGAAGCTTTCTTT; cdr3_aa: CASSESPPGTEAFF
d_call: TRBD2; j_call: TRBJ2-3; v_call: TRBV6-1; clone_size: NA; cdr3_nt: TGTGCCAGCAGTGGTCCGACTAGCGGGAGTATCTTTGGCACAGATACGCAGTATTTT; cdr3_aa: CASSGPTSGSIFGTDTQYF
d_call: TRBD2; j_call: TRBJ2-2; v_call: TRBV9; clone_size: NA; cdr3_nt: TGTGCCAGCAGCGGACCTAGCGGGAACACCGGGGAGCTGTTTTTT; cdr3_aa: CASSGPSGNTGELFF
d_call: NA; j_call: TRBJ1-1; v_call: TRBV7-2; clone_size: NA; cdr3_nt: TGTGCCAGCAGCTATATACCCCCAAACACTGAAGCTTTCTTT; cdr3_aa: CASSYIPPNTEAFF
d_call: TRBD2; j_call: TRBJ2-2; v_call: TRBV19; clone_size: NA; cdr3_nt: TGTGCCAGTAAAAGACTAGCGGGAGCCGGGGAGCTGTTTTTT; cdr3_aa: CASKRLAGAGELFF
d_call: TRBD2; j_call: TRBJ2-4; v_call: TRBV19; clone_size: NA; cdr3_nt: TGTGCCAGTAGTTCCCCCGGGACTAGCGTAAACATTCAGTACTTC; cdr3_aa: CASSSPGTSVNIQYF
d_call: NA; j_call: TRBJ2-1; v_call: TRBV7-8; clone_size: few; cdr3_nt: TGTGCCAGCAGCATCGCTAAAGACCAGAGCTCCTACAATGAGCAGTTCTTC; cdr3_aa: CASSIAKDQSSYNEQFF
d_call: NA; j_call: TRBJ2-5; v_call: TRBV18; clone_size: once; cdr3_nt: TGTGCCAGCTCACCAAGAGGGTCAGGGCAAGAGACCCAGTACTTC; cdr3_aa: CASSPRGSGQETQYF
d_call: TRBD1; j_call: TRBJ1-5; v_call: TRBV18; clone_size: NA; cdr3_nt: TGTGCCAGCTCGACCACCGGACAGGCAAGCAATCAGCCCCAGCATTTT; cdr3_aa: CASSTTGQASNQPQHF
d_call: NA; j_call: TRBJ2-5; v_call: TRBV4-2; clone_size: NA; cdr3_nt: TGTGCCAGCAGCACTCCCCAGGGGGGGGAGACCCAGTACTTC; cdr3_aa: CASSTPQGGETQYF
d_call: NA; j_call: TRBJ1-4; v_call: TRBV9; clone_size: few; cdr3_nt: TGTGCCAGCAGCGACAGGACAGACCCTAATGAAAAACTGTTTTTT; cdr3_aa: CASSDRTDPNEKLFF
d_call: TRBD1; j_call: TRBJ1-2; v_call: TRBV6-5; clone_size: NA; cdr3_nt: TGTGCCAGCAGTTACACCAGGACAGGGCCCTACACCTTC; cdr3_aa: CASSYTRTGPYTF
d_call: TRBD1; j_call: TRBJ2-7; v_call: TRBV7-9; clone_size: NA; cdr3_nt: TGTGCCAGCAGCTTCCCGGGACAGCCCTACGAGCAGTACTTC; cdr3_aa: CASSFPGQPYEQYF
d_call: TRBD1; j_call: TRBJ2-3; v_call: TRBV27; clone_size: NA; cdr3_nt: TGTGCCAGCAGTTCGGACAGGGATAGCACAGATACGCAGTATTTT; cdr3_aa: CASSSDRDSTDTQYF
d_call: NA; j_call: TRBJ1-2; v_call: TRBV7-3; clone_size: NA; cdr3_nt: TGCGCCAGCAGCCAGGGACCTGGTGGCTATGGCTACACCTTC; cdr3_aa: CASSQGPGGYGYTF
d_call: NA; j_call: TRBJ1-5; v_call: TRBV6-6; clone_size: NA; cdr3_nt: TGTGCCAGCAGTTTGAAGATCGGCAATCAGCCCCAGCATTTT; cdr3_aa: CASSLKIGNQPQHF
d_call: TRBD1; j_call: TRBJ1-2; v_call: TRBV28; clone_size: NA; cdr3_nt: TGTGCCAGCACCGGACAGGGAGTCTATGGCTACACCTTC; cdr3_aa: CASTGQGVYGYTF
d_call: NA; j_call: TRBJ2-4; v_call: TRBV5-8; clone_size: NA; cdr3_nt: TGTGCCAGCAGCTTGGTTTCACAGGGGTACTTC; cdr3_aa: CASSLVSQGYF
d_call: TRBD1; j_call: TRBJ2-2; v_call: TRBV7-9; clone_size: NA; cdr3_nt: TGTGCCAGCAGCTACGGGACAGGGAACACCGGGGAGCTGTTTTTT; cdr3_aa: CASSYGTGNTGELFF
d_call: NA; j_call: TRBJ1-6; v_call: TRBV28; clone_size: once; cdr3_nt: TGTGCCAGCAGTTTAGACAGGCTGAATTCACCCCTCCACTTT; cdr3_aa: CASSLDRLNSPLHF